A selection of T cell receptor beta chains follows, all from one sample in a study of blood T cell repertoires in COVID-19. The repertoire was sequenced with immunoSEQ multiplex PCR; TCRdb's copy has only in-frame clones and lacks some. The sample lists about 120,000 clones, about nine tenths occurring once. Sequenced material: peripheral blood. The origin of the receptors is a woman aged 45-59 years with acute or convalescent COVID-19. Each CDR3 is given with its conserved first and last residue. A D gene is named only where the DNA matches it firmly. Rows give clone size only sometimes, using once, few, many, or a class for an expanded clone.

CDR3 DNA,CDR3 protein,V gene,D gene,clone size,J gene
TGCAGCGTCAATGGCAGATACAATGAGCAGTTCTTC,CSVNGRYNEQFF,TRBV29-1,-,-,TRBJ2-1
TGTGCCCTTAGGCGGGGGAGTTTTGATGGCTACACCTTC,CALRRGSFDGYTF,TRBV28,-,-,TRBJ1-2
TGTGCCAGCAGTTTGTGGGGGGTAAGTCAGCCCCAGCATTTT,CASSLWGVSQPQHF,TRBV28,-,-,TRBJ1-5
TGCGCCAGCAGCCGGGATACCTCCTACGAGCAGTACTTC,CASSRDTSYEQYF,TRBV5-1,-,-,TRBJ2-7
TGCAGCGCCGAAGGTTTAGCGGGACACGACTCCTACGAGCAGTACTTC,CSAEGLAGHDSYEQYF,TRBV29-1,TRBD2,-,TRBJ2-7
TGTGCCAGCAGCGCCATCTCACAAAGCACCGGGGAGCTGTTTTTT,CASSAISQSTGELFF,TRBV9,-,-,TRBJ2-2
TGTGCCTGGAGTCCCGGGGACTACTACGAGCAGTACTTC,CAWSPGDYYEQYF,TRBV30,TRBD2,once,TRBJ2-7
TGTGCCAGCTCACCAGCCGGAGTTGCCGGCGAGACCCAGTACTTC,CASSPAGVAGETQYF,TRBV18,-,-,TRBJ2-5
TGTGCCAGCAGTCTTGGGGGGGAACAGACCCAGTACTTC,CASSLGGEQTQYF,TRBV28,TRBD2,-,TRBJ2-5
TGTGCCAGCCGGAACAGGGGGTCTGAAAAACTGTTTTTT,CASRNRGSEKLFF,TRBV6-5,TRBD1,-,TRBJ1-4
TGTGCCAGCTGTTTGGGGGCGACGTCCGATGAGCAGTTCTTC,CASCLGATSDEQFF,TRBV9,-,-,TRBJ2-1
TGCGCCAGCAATGAACCGGGACTAGCTGGCGAGCAGTACTTC,CASNEPGLAGEQYF,TRBV10-2,TRBD2,-,TRBJ2-7
TGTGCCAGCAGCTTACCCAGAACGGGCTACACCTTC,CASSLPRTGYTF,TRBV5-8,-,-,TRBJ1-2
TGCGCCAGCAGACAGGGGACAGGGGGCTTAAACGAGCAGTTCTTC,CASRQGTGGLNEQFF,TRBV5-1,TRBD1,-,TRBJ2-1
TGTGCCAGCAGCTTAGTGGGGACTAGGGGAGATACGCAGTATTTT,CASSLVGTRGDTQYF,TRBV7-2,TRBD2,-,TRBJ2-3
TGTGCCAGCAGTCCTCACGGGGGAACCCAGTACTTC,CASSPHGGTQYF,TRBV28,-,-,TRBJ2-5
TGTGCCAGCAGGGGGGAGGGGACAACAGCTTTCTTT,CASRGEGTTAFF,TRBV5-4,-,-,TRBJ1-1
TGTGCCATCAAGGTCCGGGACAGGGGGCTTTATAGCAATCAGCCCCAGCATTTT,CAIKVRDRGLYSNQPQHF,TRBV10-3,TRBD1,-,TRBJ1-5
TGTGCCACCAGTGAAGGAGGACTAGGGACCTACGAGCAGTACTTC,CATSEGGLGTYEQYF,TRBV24-1,TRBD2,once,TRBJ2-7
TGTGCCAGCAGCCCGGACAGGGGGGTAGAAGAGACCCAGTACTTC,CASSPDRGVEETQYF,TRBV28,TRBD1,-,TRBJ2-5
TGTGCCAGCAGGCCGACTGGGGGGGAGACCCAGTACTTC,CASRPTGGETQYF,TRBV12-3/TRBV12-4,-,-,TRBJ2-5
TGTGCCAGCAGCTCTGGACAGGGTCACGGGGAGCTGTTTTTT,CASSSGQGHGELFF,TRBV7-2,TRBD1,-,TRBJ2-2
TGTGCCAGCAGTTTGACTCAGGGAGGGGGCTATGGCTACACCTTC,CASSLTQGGGYGYTF,TRBV28,-,-,TRBJ1-2
TGTGCCAGCAGTCCAAGGACAGGCGGGACGGCGGTTTCTTTT,CASSPRTGGTAVSF,TRBV28,-,-,TRBJ2-3
TGTGCCAGCAGCTTAGGGCGGGACAGTAGCCACTTGAGCCAGTTCTTC,CASSLGRDSSHLSQFF,TRBV11-2,-,-,TRBJ2-1
TGTGCCAGCAGTTCCACTCACGGGACAGGGGTTAGGGAGCAGTACTTC,CASSSTHGTGVREQYF,TRBV27,TRBD1,-,TRBJ2-7
TGTGCCAGCAGCCTTGGCCGGCAGTCAGGGCGAGGACCCCTCCACTTT,CASSLGRQSGRGPLHF,TRBV7-9,-,once,TRBJ1-6
TGCAGCGTTGATGGGCCCCTCACAGATACGCAGTATTTT,CSVDGPLTDTQYF,TRBV29-1,-,once,TRBJ2-3
TGTGCCAGCAGTTACAACGAGGGTACGCGCTACAATGAGCAGTTCTTC,CASSYNEGTRYNEQFF,TRBV6-2/TRBV6-3,-,once,TRBJ2-1
TGTGCCAGTAAGGAGACTAGCGGGGGGGCAGATACGCAGTATTTT,CASKETSGGADTQYF,TRBV19,TRBD2,-,TRBJ2-3
TGTGCCAGCAGTTTTCCCGGCACAGATACGCAGTATTTT,CASSFPGTDTQYF,TRBV27,-,-,TRBJ2-3
TGTGCCAGCAGTTTGAGCCAGGGGGGAAAAGCTTTCTTT,CASSLSQGGKAFF,TRBV27,TRBD1,-,TRBJ1-1
TGTGCCAGCAGCAAACCGACAGGATCTATGGCTGGCTACACCTTC,CASSKPTGSMAGYTF,TRBV3-1/TRBV3-2,-,-,TRBJ1-2
TGTGCCAGCAGCACCACCGGGACTAGCGGGGGAGAGCAGTTCTTC,CASSTTGTSGGEQFF,TRBV7-6,TRBD2,few,TRBJ2-1
TGTGCCAGCAGCCGCGACAGGGTGGCCACTGAAGCTTTCTTT,CASSRDRVATEAFF,TRBV6-2/TRBV6-3,TRBD1,-,TRBJ1-1
TGTGCCAGCAGGACCAGGGGGGTTGTCGACACCGGGGAGCTGTTTTTT,CASRTRGVVDTGELFF,TRBV27,-,few,TRBJ2-2
TGTGCCAGCAGGGGGGGGGTTAGCACAGATACGCAGTATTTT,CASRGGVSTDTQYF,TRBV2,TRBD2,-,TRBJ2-3
TGTGCCAGCAAAGCGGGATTTGGGGATGAGCAGTTCTTC,CASKAGFGDEQFF,TRBV27,TRBD2,-,TRBJ2-1
TGCGCCAGCAGCCACTATAAGGGAGGGGCCGGGGAGCTGTTTTTT,CASSHYKGGAGELFF,TRBV4-3,TRBD2,-,TRBJ2-2
TGTGCCAGCAGCTTAGGCGGGGGGGAGAGGGAAGCTTTCTTT,CASSLGGGEREAFF,TRBV11-2,-,-,TRBJ1-1